The rows below give T cell receptor beta chains drawn from one sample of a study of blood T cell repertoires in COVID-19. TCRdb's copy holds only in-frame clones and misses some; the assay was immunoSEQ multiplex PCR. The top ten hold around 4% of the sample, which has 200,000 to 300,000 clones, 70% to 90% seen once. The sequenced material came from peripheral blood. These TCRs come from a man in his forties or fifties with acute or convalescent COVID-19. The CDR3 runs from the conserved cysteine through the conserved F or W. A D gene is named only where the DNA matches it firmly. Clone size, where shown, is once, few, many, or a class for clones that have expanded.

TRBJ2-5	TRBD2	.	TRBV6-5	TGTGCCACCGCTGGGGGGGGAAAAGAGACCCAGTACTTC	CATAGGGKETQYF
TRBJ2-7	.	.	TRBV21-1	TGTGCCAGCAGCCGGCGGACAGTTGTCTCCTACGAGCAGTACTTC	CASSRRTVVSYEQYF
TRBJ1-2	TRBD1	.	TRBV28	TGTGCCAGCAGTGCGGTGACAGGGTCTAGGTATGGCTACACCTTC	CASSAVTGSRYGYTF
TRBJ2-7	TRBD1	.	TRBV2	TGTGCCAGCAACCCGGGACAGGGGGACGAGCAGTACTTC	CASNPGQGDEQYF
TRBJ2-7	.	once	TRBV6-5	TGTGCCAGCAGTAAAATAGCGGCCCAGGCCTACGAGCAGTACTTC	CASSKIAAQAYEQYF
TRBJ1-3	.	.	TRBV7-9	TGTGCCAGCAGCTTATCCCCGGGCTCTGGAAACACCATATATTTT	CASSLSPGSGNTIYF
TRBJ2-3	TRBD1	.	TRBV24-1	TGTGCCACCAGTGATCCCGGGACAGGGGGCACAGATACGCAGTATTTT	CATSDPGTGGTDTQYF
TRBJ2-5	TRBD1	.	TRBV28	TGTGCCAGCAGTTTAGGGACAGGGGTTGAAGAGACCCAGTACTTC	CASSLGTGVEETQYF
TRBJ2-6	.	.	TRBV2	TGTGCCAAGTCAGGTGGCCCTGACTCTGGGGCCAACGTCCTGACTTTC	CAKSGGPDSGANVLTF
TRBJ2-6	TRBD1	.	TRBV5-6	TGTGCCAGCAGCTCCCCGGGGACAGGGCGCTCTGGGGCCAACGTCCTGACTTTC	CASSSPGTGRSGANVLTF
TRBJ2-1	TRBD2	.	TRBV4-2	TGTGCCAGCAGCCACGGGCTAGCGGCTGACAATGAGCAGTTCTTC	CASSHGLAADNEQFF
TRBJ2-7	.	.	TRBV29-1	TGCAGCGGGAAGAGGGGGTACGAGCAGTACTTC	CSGKRGYEQYF
TRBJ2-5	.	.	TRBV6-2/TRBV6-3	TGTGCCAGCAGTTACACGGGACAACCTGGGGAGACCCAGTACTTC	CASSYTGQPGETQYF
TRBJ2-2	.	.	TRBV5-1	TGCGCCAGCAGCTTGGAGGGGAATATCGACACCGGGGAGCTGTTTTTT	CASSLEGNIDTGELFF
TRBJ1-4	.	many	TRBV9	TGTGCCAGCAGCGAAGAAGGGGCAGGGGATGAAAAACTGTTTTTT	CASSEEGAGDEKLFF
TRBJ2-7	.	.	TRBV4-1	TGCGCCAGCAGCCAAGATGCAGGGATTGCCTACGAGCAGTACTTC	CASSQDAGIAYEQYF
TRBJ2-7	TRBD2	.	TRBV25-1	TGTGCCAGCAGTGGTCTAGCGGACTCCTACGAGCAGTACTTC	CASSGLADSYEQYF
TRBJ2-3	TRBD1	.	TRBV7-9	TGTGCCAGCAGCCCGACAGGGGATACGCAGTATTTT	CASSPTGDTQYF
TRBJ1-4	TRBD1	once	TRBV19	TGTGCCAGTACCATTGGACAGGTGTTTAATGAAAAACTGTTTTTT	CASTIGQVFNEKLFF
TRBJ2-7	.	.	TRBV24-1	TGTGCCACCAGGGAGCTGGAGGGCCGTTACGAGCAGTACTTC	CATRELEGRYEQYF
TRBJ1-5	.	.	TRBV6-5	TGTGCCAGTTGGGCCGGGGTAGTCAATCAGCCCCAGCATTTT	CASWAGVVNQPQHF
TRBJ2-7	.	.	TRBV6-5	TGTGCCAGCAGCAGGGGAAAATACGAGCAGTACTTC	CASSRGKYEQYF
TRBJ2-7	.	.	TRBV18	TGTGCCAGCTCACCACTTCACGGGTCCTACGAGCAGTACTTC	CASSPLHGSYEQYF
TRBJ1-1	.	.	TRBV5-1	TGCGCCAGCAGCGCGTTAGGACAAGGGGCTTTCTTT	CASSALGQGAFF
TRBJ2-3	TRBD2	.	TRBV9	TGTGCCAGCAGCTTACGGACTAGCGGGGGCGCAGATACGCAGTATTTT	CASSLRTSGGADTQYF
TRBJ2-1	.	.	TRBV20-1	TGCAGTGCCGCTAGAGAAAATGAGCAGTTCTTC	CSAARENEQFF
TRBJ2-3	.	.	TRBV21-1	TGTGCCAGCAGCAAAGTTTCGGGAGGGCCCCCAGATACGCAGTATTTT	CASSKVSGGPPDTQYF